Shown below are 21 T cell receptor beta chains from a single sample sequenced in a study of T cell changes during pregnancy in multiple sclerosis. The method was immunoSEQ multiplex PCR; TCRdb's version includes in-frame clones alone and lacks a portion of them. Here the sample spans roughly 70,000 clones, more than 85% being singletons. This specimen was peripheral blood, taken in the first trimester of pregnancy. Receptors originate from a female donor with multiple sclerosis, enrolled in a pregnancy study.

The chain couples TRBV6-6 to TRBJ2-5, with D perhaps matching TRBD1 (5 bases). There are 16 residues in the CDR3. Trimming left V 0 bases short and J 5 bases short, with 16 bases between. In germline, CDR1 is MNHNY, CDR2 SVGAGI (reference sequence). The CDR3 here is CASSYSPNSRVETQYF. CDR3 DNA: TGTGCCAGCAGTTACTCTCCCAACAGCAGGGTCGAGACCCAGTACTTC.

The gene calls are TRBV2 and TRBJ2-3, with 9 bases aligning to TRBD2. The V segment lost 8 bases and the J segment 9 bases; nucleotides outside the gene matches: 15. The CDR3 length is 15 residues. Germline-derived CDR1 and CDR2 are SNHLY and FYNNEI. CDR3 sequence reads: CASQTSGLGSRTQYF. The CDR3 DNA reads TGTGCCAGCCAGACTAGCGGCCTGGGCTCGAGGACGCAGTATTTT. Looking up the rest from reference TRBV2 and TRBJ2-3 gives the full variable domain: EPEVTQTPSHQVTQMGQEVILRCVPISNHLYFYWYRQILGQKVEFLVSFYNNEISEKSEIFDDQFSVERPDGSNFTLKIRSTKLEDSAMYFCASQTSGLGSRTQYFGPGTRLTVL.

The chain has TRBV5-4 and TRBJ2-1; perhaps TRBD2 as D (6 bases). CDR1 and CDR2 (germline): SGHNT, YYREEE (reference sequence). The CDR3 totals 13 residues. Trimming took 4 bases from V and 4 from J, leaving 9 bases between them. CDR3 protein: CASSRREYNEQFF. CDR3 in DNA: TGTGCCAGCAGCCGTCGGGAGTACAATGAGCAGTTCTTC.

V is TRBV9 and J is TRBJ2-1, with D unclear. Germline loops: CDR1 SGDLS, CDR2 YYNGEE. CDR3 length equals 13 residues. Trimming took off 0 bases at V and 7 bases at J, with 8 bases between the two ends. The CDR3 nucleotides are TGTGCCAGCAGCGTAGATGCAGGAAATGAGCAGTTCTTC. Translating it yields CASSVDAGNEQFF. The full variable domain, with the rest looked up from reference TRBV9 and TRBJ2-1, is DSGVTQTPKHLITATGQRVTLRCSPRSGDLSVYWYQQSLDQGLQFLIQYYNGEERAKGNILERFSAQQFPDLHSELNLSSLELGDSALYFCASSVDAGNEQFFGPGTRLTVL.

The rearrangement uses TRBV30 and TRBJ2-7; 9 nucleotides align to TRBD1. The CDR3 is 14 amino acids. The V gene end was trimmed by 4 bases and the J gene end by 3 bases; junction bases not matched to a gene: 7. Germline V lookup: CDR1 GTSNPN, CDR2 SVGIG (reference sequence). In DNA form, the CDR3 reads TGTGCCTGGACAAAGACAGGGGGAGACTACGAGCAGTACTTC. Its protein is CAWTKTGGDYEQYF. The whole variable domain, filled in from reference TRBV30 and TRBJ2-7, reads SQTIHQWPATLVQPVGSPLSLECTVEGTSNPNLYWYRQAAGRGLQLLFYSVGIGQISSEVPQNLSASRPQDRQFILSSKKLLLSDSGFYLCAWTKTGGDYEQYFGPGTRLTVT.

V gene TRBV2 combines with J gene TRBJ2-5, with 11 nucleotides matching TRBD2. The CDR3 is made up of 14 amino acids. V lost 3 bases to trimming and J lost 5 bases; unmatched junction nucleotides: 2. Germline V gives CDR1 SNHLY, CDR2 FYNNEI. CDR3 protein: CASSDASGRETQYF. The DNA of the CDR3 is TGTGCCAGCAGTGATGCTAGCGGGAGGGAGACCCAGTACTTC.

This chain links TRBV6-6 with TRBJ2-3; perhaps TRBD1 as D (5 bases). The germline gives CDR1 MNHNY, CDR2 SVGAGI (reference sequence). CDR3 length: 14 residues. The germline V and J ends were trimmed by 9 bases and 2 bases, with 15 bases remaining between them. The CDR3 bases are TGTGCCAGTAGGGGTGGGGTCCCCACAGATACGCAGTATTTT. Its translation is CASRGGVPTDTQYF.

The CDR3 reads CATSPWDSSYEQYF. For the CDR3, the DNA is TGTGCCACCAGCCCTTGGGACAGCTCCTACGAGCAGTACTTC. The J gene is TRBJ2-7, the V gene TRBV15; 7 bases map to TRBD1. V shed 5 bases, J shed 0 bases, and the junction held 4 bases outside the gene matches. Germline CDR1 LNHNV, CDR2 YYDKDF (reference sequence). The CDR3 totals 14 residues.

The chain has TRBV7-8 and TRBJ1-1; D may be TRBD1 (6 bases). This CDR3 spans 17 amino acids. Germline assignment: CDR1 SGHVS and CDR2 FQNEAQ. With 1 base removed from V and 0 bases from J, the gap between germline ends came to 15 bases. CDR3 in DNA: TGTGCCAGCAGCTTAGGAGGACAGAGCCTCTTGAACACTGAAGCTTTCTTT. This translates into CASSLGGQSLLNTEAFF.

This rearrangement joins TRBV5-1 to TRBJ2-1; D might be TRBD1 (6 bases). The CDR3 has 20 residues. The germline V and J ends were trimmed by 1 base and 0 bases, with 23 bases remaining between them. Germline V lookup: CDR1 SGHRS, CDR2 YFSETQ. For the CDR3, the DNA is TGCGCCAGCAGCTTGATTACAGGGACATTTACTTTATCCTCCTACAATGAGCAGTTCTTC. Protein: CASSLITGTFTLSSYNEQFF.

CDR3 nucleotide sequence: TGCGCCAGCAGCCAAAGCTGGAGGGGGCAGACTGAAGCTTTCTTT. It codes for CASSQSWRGQTEAFF. The rearrangement uses TRBV4-1 and TRBJ1-1, with 7 bases identical to TRBD1. Germline trimming cut 2 bases from V and 5 bases from J; bases unmatched to any gene: 8. CDR1 and CDR2 (germline): MGHRA, YSYEKL. The CDR3 has 15 residues.

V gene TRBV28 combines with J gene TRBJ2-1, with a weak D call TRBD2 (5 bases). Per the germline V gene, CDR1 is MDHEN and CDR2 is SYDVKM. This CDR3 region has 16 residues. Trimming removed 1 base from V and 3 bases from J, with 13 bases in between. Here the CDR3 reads CASSLSWLAGYNEQFF. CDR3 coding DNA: TGTGCCAGCAGTTTATCTTGGCTAGCTGGCTACAATGAGCAGTTCTTC.

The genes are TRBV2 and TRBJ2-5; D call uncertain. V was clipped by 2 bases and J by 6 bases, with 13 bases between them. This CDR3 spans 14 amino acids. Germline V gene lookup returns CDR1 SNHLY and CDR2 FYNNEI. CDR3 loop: CASSELWAGKTQYF. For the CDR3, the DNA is TGTGCCAGCAGTGAACTATGGGCAGGAAAGACCCAGTACTTC.

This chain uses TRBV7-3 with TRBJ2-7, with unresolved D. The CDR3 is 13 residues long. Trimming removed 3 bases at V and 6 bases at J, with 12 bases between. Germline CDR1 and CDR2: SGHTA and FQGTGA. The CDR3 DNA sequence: TGTGCCAGCAGCTTGGGTGGCGGAAGCGAGCAGTACTTC. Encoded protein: CASSLGGGSEQYF.

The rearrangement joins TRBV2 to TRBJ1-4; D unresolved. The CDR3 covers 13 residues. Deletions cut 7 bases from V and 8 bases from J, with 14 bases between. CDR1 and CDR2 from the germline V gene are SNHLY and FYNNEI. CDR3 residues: CASNREFGEKLFF. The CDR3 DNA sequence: TGTGCCAGCAATCGGGAGTTTGGGGAAAAACTGTTTTTT.

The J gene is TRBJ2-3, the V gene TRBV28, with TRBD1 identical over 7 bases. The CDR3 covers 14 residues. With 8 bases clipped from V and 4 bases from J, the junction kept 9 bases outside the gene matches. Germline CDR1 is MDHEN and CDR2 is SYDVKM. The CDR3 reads CASSQGEWADTQYF. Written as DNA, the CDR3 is TGTGCCAGCTCGCAGGGGGAGTGGGCAGATACGCAGTATTTT.

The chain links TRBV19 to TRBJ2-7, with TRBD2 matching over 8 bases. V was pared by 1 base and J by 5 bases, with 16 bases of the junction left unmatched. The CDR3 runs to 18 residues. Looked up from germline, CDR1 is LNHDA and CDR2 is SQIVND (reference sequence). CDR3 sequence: CASSIAPSGGDTLHEQYF. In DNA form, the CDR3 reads TGTGCCAGTAGTATAGCCCCGAGCGGGGGTGACACCTTACACGAGCAGTACTTC.

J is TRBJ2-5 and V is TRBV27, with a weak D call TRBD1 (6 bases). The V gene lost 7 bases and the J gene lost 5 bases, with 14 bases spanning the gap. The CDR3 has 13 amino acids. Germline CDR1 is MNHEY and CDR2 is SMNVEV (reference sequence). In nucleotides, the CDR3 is TGTGCCAGCACTAGGGGGACCGGGGAGACCCAGTACTTC. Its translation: CASTRGTGETQYF.

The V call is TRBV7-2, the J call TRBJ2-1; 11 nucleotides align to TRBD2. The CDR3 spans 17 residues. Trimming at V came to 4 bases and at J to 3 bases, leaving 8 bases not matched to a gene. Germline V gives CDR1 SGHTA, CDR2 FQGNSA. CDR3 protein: CASSSPSGTSGYNEQFF. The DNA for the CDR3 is TGTGCCAGCAGCTCCCCATCCGGGACTAGCGGCTACAATGAGCAGTTCTTC.

Here the CDR3 DNA reads TGTGCCAGCACTGTCTCTGGGGCCAACGTCCTGACTTTC. Amino acid sequence: CASTVSGANVLTF. The V call is TRBV28, the J call TRBJ2-6; no reliable D call. Trimming shortened V by 7 bases and J by 0 bases, and 4 bases separated the two germline ends. The germline CDR1 and CDR2 sequences are MDHEN and SYDVKM. This CDR3 is 13 amino acids long.

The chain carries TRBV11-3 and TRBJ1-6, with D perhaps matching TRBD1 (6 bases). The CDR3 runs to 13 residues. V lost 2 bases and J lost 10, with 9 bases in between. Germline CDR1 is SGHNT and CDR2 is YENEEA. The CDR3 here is CASSLHRESPLHF. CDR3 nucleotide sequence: TGTGCCAGCAGCTTACACAGGGAATCACCCCTCCACTTT.